This T cell receptor beta chain comes out of a study of radiation and T cells in renal cell carcinoma. Assay: immunoSEQ multiplex PCR; the TCRdb copy retains only in-frame clones and omits some. Here the sample spans around 170,000 clones, roughly nine tenths being singletons. Time point specified: blood 4 weeks post-SBRT, at nephrectomy. Treatment specified: 15 Gy SBRT to primary tumor, nephrectomy 4 weeks later. From germline, CDR1 is MGHRA and CDR2 YSYEKL. The V end was cut by 2 bases, the J end by 1 base, with 5 bases between. The CDR3 runs 14 residues. The sample was blood, taken from a patient whose treatment included radiotherapy and nephrectomy. The sequence was collected from a woman between 45 and 60 years old with renal cell carcinoma. The rearrangement uses TRBV4-1 and TRBJ1-4; unclear D gene. The CDR3 nucleotides are TGCGCCAGCAGCCAACAGTTAACTAATGAAAAACTGTTTTTT. Protein product: CASSQQLTNEKLFF.